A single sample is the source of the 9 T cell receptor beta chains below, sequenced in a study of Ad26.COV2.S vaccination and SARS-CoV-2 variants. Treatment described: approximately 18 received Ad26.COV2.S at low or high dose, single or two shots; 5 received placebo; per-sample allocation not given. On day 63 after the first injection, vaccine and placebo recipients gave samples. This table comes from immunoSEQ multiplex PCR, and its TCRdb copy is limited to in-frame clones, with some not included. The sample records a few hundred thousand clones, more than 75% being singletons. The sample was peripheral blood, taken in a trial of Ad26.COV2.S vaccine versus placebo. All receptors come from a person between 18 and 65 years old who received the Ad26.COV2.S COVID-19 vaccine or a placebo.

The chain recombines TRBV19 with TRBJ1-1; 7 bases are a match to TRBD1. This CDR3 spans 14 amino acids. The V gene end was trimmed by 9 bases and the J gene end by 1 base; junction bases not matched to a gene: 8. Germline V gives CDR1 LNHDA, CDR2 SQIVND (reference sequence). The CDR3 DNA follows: TGTGCCAGCGCCCCCCAGGGGGGGAACACTGAAGCTTTCTTT. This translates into CASAPQGGNTEAFF.

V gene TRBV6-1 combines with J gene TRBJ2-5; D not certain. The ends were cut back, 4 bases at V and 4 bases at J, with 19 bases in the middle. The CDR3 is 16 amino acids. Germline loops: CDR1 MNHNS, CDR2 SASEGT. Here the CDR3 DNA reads TGTGCCAGCAGTGCCAGACAAGCCAACCCCGGAGAGACCCAGTACTTC. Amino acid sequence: CASSARQANPGETQYF.

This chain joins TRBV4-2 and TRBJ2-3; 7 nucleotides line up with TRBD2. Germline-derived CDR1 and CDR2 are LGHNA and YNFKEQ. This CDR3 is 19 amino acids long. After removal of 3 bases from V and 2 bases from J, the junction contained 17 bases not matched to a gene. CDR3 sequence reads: CASSQWLAVPKRPTDTQYF. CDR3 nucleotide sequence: TGTGCCAGCAGCCAGTGGCTAGCGGTACCTAAACGCCCCACAGATACGCAGTATTTT.

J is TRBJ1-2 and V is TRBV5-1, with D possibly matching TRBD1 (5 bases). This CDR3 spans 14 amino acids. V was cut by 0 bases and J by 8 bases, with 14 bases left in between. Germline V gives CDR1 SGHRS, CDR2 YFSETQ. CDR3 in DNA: TGCGCCAGCAGCTTGGAGGGGACGTCGAGCGGCTACACCTTC. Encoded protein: CASSLEGTSSGYTF.

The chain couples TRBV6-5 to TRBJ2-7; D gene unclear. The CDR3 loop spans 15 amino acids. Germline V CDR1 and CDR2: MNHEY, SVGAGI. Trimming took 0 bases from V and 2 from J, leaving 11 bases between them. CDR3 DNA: TGTGCCAGCAGTTACTCCCGGACGGCTACCTACGAGCAGTACTTC. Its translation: CASSYSRTATYEQYF.

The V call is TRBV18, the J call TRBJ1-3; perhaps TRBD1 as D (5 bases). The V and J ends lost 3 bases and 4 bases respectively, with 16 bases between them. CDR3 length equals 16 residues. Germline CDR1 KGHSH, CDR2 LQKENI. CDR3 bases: TGTGCCAGCTCACCCTACCGGCGGGGCAGCGGAAACACCATATATTTT. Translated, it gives CASSPYRRGSGNTIYF.

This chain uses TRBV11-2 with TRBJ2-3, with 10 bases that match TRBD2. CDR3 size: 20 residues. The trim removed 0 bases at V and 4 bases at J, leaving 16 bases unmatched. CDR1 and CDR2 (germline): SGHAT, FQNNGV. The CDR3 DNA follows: TGTGCCAGCAGCTTAGATCTTATCAGCGGGAGGGCCCCATCCGCAGATACGCAGTATTTT. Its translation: CASSLDLISGRAPSADTQYF. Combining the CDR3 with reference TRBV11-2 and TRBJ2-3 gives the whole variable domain EAGVAQSPRYKIIEKRQSVAFWCNPISGHATLYWYQQILGQGPKLLIQFQNNGVVDDSQLPKDRFSAERLKGVDSTLKIQPAKLEDSAVYLCASSLDLISGRAPSADTQYFGPGTRLTVL.

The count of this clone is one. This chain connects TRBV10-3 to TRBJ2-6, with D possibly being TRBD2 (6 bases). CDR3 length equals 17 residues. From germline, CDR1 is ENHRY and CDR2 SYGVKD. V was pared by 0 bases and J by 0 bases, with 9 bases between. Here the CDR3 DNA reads TGTGCCATCAGTGAGTCCCAGGGAGGCTCTGGGGCCAACGTCCTGACTTTC. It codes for CAISESQGGSGANVLTF.

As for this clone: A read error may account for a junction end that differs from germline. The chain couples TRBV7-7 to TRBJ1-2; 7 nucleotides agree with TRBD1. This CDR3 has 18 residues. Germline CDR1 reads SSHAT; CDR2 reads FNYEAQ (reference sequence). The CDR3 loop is CASSLVGHRGGFIYGYTF. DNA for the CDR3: TGTGCTAGCAGCTTAGTGGGGCACAGGGGCGGTTTTATCTATGGCTACACCTTC. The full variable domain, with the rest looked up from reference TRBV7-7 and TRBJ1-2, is GAGVSQSPRYKVTKRGQDVTLRCDPISSHATLYWYQQALGQGPEFLTYFNYEAQPDKSGLPSDRFSAERPEGSISTLTIQRTEQRDSAMYRCASSLVGHRGGFIYGYTFGSGTRLTVV.